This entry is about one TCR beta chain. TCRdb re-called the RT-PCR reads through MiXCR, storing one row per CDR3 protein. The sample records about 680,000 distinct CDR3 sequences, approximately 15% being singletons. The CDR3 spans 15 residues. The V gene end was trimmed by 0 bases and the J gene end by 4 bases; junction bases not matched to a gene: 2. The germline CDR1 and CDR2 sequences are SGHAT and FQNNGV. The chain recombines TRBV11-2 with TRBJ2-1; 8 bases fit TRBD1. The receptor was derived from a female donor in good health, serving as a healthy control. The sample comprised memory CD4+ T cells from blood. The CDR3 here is CASSLDQGAYNEQFF. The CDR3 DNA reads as TGTGCCAGCAGCTTAGATCAGGGGGCGTACAATGAGCAGTTCTTC.